A selection of T cell receptor beta chains follows, all from one sample in a study of blood T cell repertoires in COVID-19. Produced via immunoSEQ multiplex PCR; TCRdb's table is partial and in-frame only. The table records about 200,000 clones, around 94% of them present only once. Material for sequencing was peripheral blood. These receptors were obtained from a man younger than 45 with COVID-19, enrolled during active disease. The CDR3 runs from the conserved cysteine through the conserved F or W. The order of the fields is D gene, J gene, clone size, V gene, CDR3 protein, CDR3 DNA. A D gene is named only where the DNA matches it firmly. A clone size is listed for some rows: how often the clone was seen (once, few, many), or a class if it is expanded.

D gene: TRBD1
J gene: TRBJ2-7
clone size: few
V gene: TRBV5-1
CDR3 protein: CASSWGQGAYEQYF
CDR3 DNA: TGCGCCAGCAGCTGGGGACAGGGGGCCTACGAGCAGTACTTC

D gene: TRBD1
J gene: TRBJ1-2
clone size: -
V gene: TRBV14
CDR3 protein: CASSPLDRGYGYTF
CDR3 DNA: TGTGCCAGCAGCCCTTTAGACAGGGGTTATGGCTACACCTTC

D gene: -
J gene: TRBJ1-3
clone size: -
V gene: TRBV29-1
CDR3 protein: CSVALGGGNTIYF
CDR3 DNA: TGCAGCGTCGCCCTAGGGGGTGGAAACACCATATATTTT

D gene: -
J gene: TRBJ1-2
clone size: -
V gene: TRBV19
CDR3 protein: CASSVTGSYGYTF
CDR3 DNA: TGTGCCAGTAGTGTCACAGGGAGCTATGGCTACACCTTC

D gene: TRBD1
J gene: TRBJ2-7
clone size: -
V gene: TRBV5-6
CDR3 protein: CASSSPGTALSYEQYF
CDR3 DNA: TGTGCCAGCAGCTCACCCGGGACAGCTCTCTCCTACGAGCAGTACTTC

D gene: TRBD2
J gene: TRBJ2-3
clone size: few
V gene: TRBV30
CDR3 protein: CAWSVARLAGNTDTQYF
CDR3 DNA: TGTGCCTGGAGTGTAGCGCGACTAGCGGGGAACACAGATACGCAGTATTTT

D gene: TRBD2
J gene: TRBJ2-3
clone size: once
V gene: TRBV3-1/TRBV3-2
CDR3 protein: CASSLTSGGAHF
CDR3 DNA: TGTGCCAGCAGTCTCACTAGCGGGGGGGCCCATTTT

D gene: TRBD1
J gene: TRBJ1-1
clone size: -
V gene: TRBV5-1
CDR3 protein: CASSETGGEDTEAFF
CDR3 DNA: TGCGCCAGCAGCGAGACAGGGGGCGAGGACACTGAAGCTTTCTTT

D gene: TRBD1
J gene: TRBJ1-2
clone size: -
V gene: TRBV19
CDR3 protein: CASSLDRDYGYTF
CDR3 DNA: TGTGCCAGTAGTCTCGACAGGGACTATGGCTACACCTTC

D gene: TRBD2
J gene: TRBJ2-7
clone size: -
V gene: TRBV6-5
CDR3 protein: CASLTGTTSGEQYF
CDR3 DNA: TGTGCCAGCCTTACCGGGACTACCTCTGGCGAGCAGTACTTC

D gene: TRBD1
J gene: TRBJ1-6
clone size: -
V gene: TRBV6-1
CDR3 protein: CASSETTGVRHNSPLHF
CDR3 DNA: TGTGCCAGCAGTGAGACGACAGGGGTACGACATAATTCACCCCTCCACTTT

D gene: -
J gene: TRBJ1-2
clone size: -
V gene: TRBV30
CDR3 protein: CAWSPGQTYGYTF
CDR3 DNA: TGTGCCTGGAGTCCCGGACAGACCTATGGCTACACCTTC

D gene: TRBD2
J gene: TRBJ2-3
clone size: -
V gene: TRBV2
CDR3 protein: CASSVASGGTSTDTQYF
CDR3 DNA: TGTGCCAGCAGTGTGGCTAGCGGGGGTACTAGCACAGATACGCAGTATTTT

D gene: -
J gene: TRBJ2-5
clone size: -
V gene: TRBV4-1
CDR3 protein: CASSLVESETQYF
CDR3 DNA: TGCGCCAGCAGCCTAGTCGAGTCGGAGACCCAGTACTTC